A few counts support the clone carrying this TCR beta chain. Its specificity is unknown. Authors of the study amplified TCR beta CDR3 regions from RNA transcripts. Primed by the HTBI set, a first-round RT-PCR was run on the TCR CDR3. TCRdb called the multiplex PCR reads again in MiXCR, with one record for every CDR3 protein. The sample carries 300,000 to 450,000 distinct CDR3 sequences, approximately 15% recorded once. Trimming cost V 1 base and J 2 bases; bases outside gene matches: 4. The CDR3 consists of 15 residues. Germline loops: CDR1 MGHRA, CDR2 YSYEKL. Uncontrolled infections, other autoimmune diseases, pregnancy or lactation led to exclusion of patients. The sample comes from a study of T cells in Graves' hyperthyroidism and ophthalmopathy. Findings and limits, study-wide: In validation, the model predicted ophthalmopathy. These predictions came a median roughly 6 months before onset.

The chain is built from TRBV4-1 and TRBJ2-7; 8 nucleotides match TRBD1. Sequencing was performed on blood. The receptor comes from a man younger than 45 with Graves' hyperthyroidism that later progressed to Graves' ophthalmopathy. CDR3 amino acids: CASSQGRTGPYEQYF. The CDR3 nucleotides read TGCGCCAGCAGCCAAGGCCGGACAGGGCCCTACGAGCAGTACTTC.